The T cell receptor (beta chain) under discussion was sequenced for a study of long-term antiretroviral therapy in people with HIV. The CDR3 runs to 15 residues. Germline V lookup: CDR1 SGHTA, CDR2 FQGTGA. Unmatched junction bases numbered 3, after V lost 0 bases and J lost 4 bases. Findings and limits, study-wide: ART adherence, viral resistance and therapy changes went unrecorded. Compared with controls, HIV repertoires showed narrower CDR3 length ranges.

Researchers report immunoSEQ v3.0 was run at survey level. The protocol was immunoSEQ multiplex PCR, while the TCRdb copy is restricted to in-frame clones and leaves out a portion. The sample carries more than 20,000 clones, 70% to 85% recorded once. This clone was observed a handful of times. Its antigen is unknown. This chain connects TRBV7-3 to TRBJ2-1; TRBD1 agrees at 7 bases. The material sequenced was unsorted PBMCs, taken 0.5 years after starting antiretroviral therapy. The sequence came from a man aged 18 to 30 with HIV. The CDR3 DNA is TGTGCCAGCAGCTTAACTCGGGACAGTTACAATGAGCAGTTCTTC. Protein sequence: CASSLTRDSYNEQFF.